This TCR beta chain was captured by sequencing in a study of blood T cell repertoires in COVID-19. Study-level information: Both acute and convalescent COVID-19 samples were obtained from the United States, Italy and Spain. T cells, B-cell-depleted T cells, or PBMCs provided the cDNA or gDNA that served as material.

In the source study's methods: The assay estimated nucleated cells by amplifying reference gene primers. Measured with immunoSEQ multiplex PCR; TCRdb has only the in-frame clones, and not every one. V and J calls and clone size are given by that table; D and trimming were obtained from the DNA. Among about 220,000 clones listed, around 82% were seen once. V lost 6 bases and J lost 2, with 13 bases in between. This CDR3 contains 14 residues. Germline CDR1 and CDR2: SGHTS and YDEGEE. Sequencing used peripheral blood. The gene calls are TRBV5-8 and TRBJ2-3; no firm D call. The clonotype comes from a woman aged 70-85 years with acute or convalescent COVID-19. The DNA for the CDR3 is TGTGCCAGCATCCCCGGGTTGTTCACAGATACGCAGTATTTT. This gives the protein CASIPGLFTDTQYF.